These 4 T cell receptor beta chains were all obtained from the same sample, sequenced in a study of CD8 T cell repertoires and HIV-1 epitope variants (dated by TCRdb to 2018 to 2020). The library was produced with the immunoSEQ multiplex PCR assay. As stored in TCRdb, this immuneACCESS dataset retains in-frame rearrangements with V and J assigned. A fraction of the clones does not appear; measured against another copy, unresolved V genes explain less than half of the discrepancy, and the remainder lacks a known reason. This sample gives about 4,400 clones in total; roughly 61% of them show up just once. Approximately 42% of the sample goes to the ten largest clones. The antigens of these receptors remain unknown. Sequenced: cultured CD8+ T cells derived from PBMCs. The receptors stem from a male donor with HIV.

The chain recombines TRBV9 with TRBJ1-3; 10 positions match TRBD1. CDR3 size: 15 residues. Germline CDR1 is SGDLS and CDR2 is YYNGEE. The V gene end was trimmed by 4 bases and the J gene end by 0 bases; junction bases not matched to a gene: 1. This chain's CDR3 is CASSRDRGSGNTIYF. For the CDR3, the DNA is TGTGCCAGCAGCAGGGACAGGGGCTCTGGAAACACCATATATTTT.

The chain employs TRBV7-6 and TRBJ2-1; D might be TRBD1 (6 bases). The V end lost 5 bases, the J end lost 0 bases, and 20 bases lay between the germline ends. This CDR3 has 18 residues. The germline CDR1 and CDR2 sequences are SGHVS and FNYEAQ. CDR3 in DNA: TGTGCCAGCAGCACCGAACCTAGCCAGGGGAGCTCCTACAATGAGCAGTTCTTC. It translates to CASSTEPSQGSSYNEQFF.

The chain carries TRBV5-6 and TRBJ2-3; D gene unclear. V lost 0 bases and J lost 0, with 5 bases in between. The germline V gene has CDR1 SGHDT and CDR2 YYEEEE. The CDR3 has 14 residues. CDR3 loop: CASSLAGSTDTQYF. The CDR3 DNA reads TGTGCCAGCAGCTTGGCCGGTAGCACAGATACGCAGTATTTT.

The chain is built from TRBV7-9 and TRBJ1-6; D is ambiguous. V lost 5 bases, J lost 0 bases, and 11 bases lay in between. This CDR3 has 16 amino acids. CDR1 and CDR2 from the germline V gene are SEHNR and FQNEAQ (reference sequence). DNA for the CDR3: TGTGCCAGCAGCACAGCGATTAGCTCCTATAATTCACCCCTCCACTTT. Protein: CASSTAISSYNSPLHF. Complete variable domain (other parts from reference TRBV7-9 and TRBJ1-6): DTGVSQNPRHKITKRGQNVTFRCDPISEHNRLYWYRQTLGQGPEFLTYFQNEAQLEKSRLLSDRFSAERPKGSFSTLEIQRTEQGDSAMYLCASSTAISSYNSPLHFGNGTRLTVT.